The 5 T cell receptor beta chains given below trace back to one sample, sequenced in a study of blood T cell repertoires in COVID-19. TCRdb's copy holds only in-frame clones and misses some; the assay was immunoSEQ multiplex PCR. The sample comprises under 45,000 clones, about 85% of which are singletons, and roughly 21% rests with the top ten. The sequenced sample consisted of peripheral blood. The receptors here all came from an elderly woman in a cohort sampled during active or convalescent COVID-19.

The chain links TRBV7-2 to TRBJ2-7, with TRBD2 matching 9 bases. V was clipped by 4 bases and J by 2 bases; unmatched bases: 3. The CDR3 covers 14 residues. Per germline, CDR1 SGHTA and CDR2 FQGNSA. CDR3 bases: TGTGCCAGCAGCTCGGGACTAGCTGCCTACGAGCAGTACTTC. Its protein is CASSSGLAAYEQYF.

CDR3 coding DNA: TGTGCCAGCAGCCCCCGGGGGGGCACTATAACTGAAGCTTTCTTT. Amino acids: CASSPRGGTITEAFF. The chain couples TRBV27 to TRBJ1-1, with D possibly matching TRBD1 (6 bases). Germline assignment: CDR1 MNHEY and CDR2 SMNVEV (reference sequence). V gave up 6 bases and J gave up 5 bases, with 19 bases separating them. There are 15 residues in the CDR3.

CDR3 nucleotides: TGTGCCACCAGTGATTTTAAGGGGGCTAATGAAAAACTGTTTTTT. Its translation: CATSDFKGANEKLFF. This rearrangement joins TRBV24-1 to TRBJ1-4, with D possibly TRBD1 on 6 matching bases. Germline lookup yields CDR1 KGHDR and CDR2 SFDVKD. The length of the CDR3 is 15 residues. V lost 1 base to trimming and J lost 3 bases, with 8 bases between them.

The chain joins TRBV7-8 to TRBJ1-5, with TRBD1 matching 7 bases. The CDR3 extends over 18 amino acids. Germline lookup yields CDR1 SGHVS and CDR2 FQNEAQ. The junction had 11 bases not matched to a gene; V was cut back by 2 bases and J by 1 base. The CDR3 loop reads CASSLLIGQAYSNQPQHF. Written as DNA, the CDR3 is TGTGCCAGCAGCTTACTCATTGGACAGGCCTACAGCAATCAGCCCCAGCATTTT.

This rearrangement joins TRBV11-3 to TRBJ2-3; the match to TRBD2 covers 8 bases. J lost 2 bases, V lost 5 bases, and 15 bases had no gene match. Germline V gene data show CDR1 as SGHNT and CDR2 as YENEEA. This CDR3 contains 18 residues. CDR3 sequence (DNA): TGTGCCAGCAGCCAAGGACTAGCACCCGTGACCCCCACAGATACGCAGTATTTT. Translating gives CASSQGLAPVTPTDTQYF.